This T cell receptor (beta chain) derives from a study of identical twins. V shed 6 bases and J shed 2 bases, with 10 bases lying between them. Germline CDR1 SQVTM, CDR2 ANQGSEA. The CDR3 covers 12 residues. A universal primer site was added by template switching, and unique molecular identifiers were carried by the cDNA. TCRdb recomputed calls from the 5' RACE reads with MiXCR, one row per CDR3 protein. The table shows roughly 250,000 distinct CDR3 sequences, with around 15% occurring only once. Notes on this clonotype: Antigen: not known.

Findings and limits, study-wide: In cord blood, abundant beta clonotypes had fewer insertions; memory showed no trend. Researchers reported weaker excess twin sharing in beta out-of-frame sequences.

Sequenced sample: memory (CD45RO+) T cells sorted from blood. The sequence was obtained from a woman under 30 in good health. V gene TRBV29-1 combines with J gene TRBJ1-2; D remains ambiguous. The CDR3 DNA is TGCAGCGTCGCGGGAGGGAACTATGGCTACACCTTC. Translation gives CSVAGGNYGYTF.